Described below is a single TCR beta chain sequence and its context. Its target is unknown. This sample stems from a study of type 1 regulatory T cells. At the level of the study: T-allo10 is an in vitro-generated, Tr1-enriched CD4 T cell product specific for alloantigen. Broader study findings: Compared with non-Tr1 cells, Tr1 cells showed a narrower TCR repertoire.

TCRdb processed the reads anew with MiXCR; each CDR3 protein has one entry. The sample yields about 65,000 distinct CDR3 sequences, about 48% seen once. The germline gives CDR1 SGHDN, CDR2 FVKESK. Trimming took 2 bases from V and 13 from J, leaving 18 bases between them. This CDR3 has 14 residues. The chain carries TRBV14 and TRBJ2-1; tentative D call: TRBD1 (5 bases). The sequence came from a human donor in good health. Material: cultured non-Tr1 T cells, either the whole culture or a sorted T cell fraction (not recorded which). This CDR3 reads CASSQKFARADQFF. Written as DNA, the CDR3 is TGTGCCAGCAGCCAAAAATTTGCCAGGGCAGACCAGTTCTTC. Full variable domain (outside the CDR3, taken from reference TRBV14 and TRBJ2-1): EAGVTQFPSHSVIEKGQTVTLRCDPISGHDNLYWYRRVMGKEIKFLLHFVKESKQDESGMPNNRFLAERTGGTYSTLKVQPAELEDSGVYFCASSQKFARADQFFGPGTRLTVL.